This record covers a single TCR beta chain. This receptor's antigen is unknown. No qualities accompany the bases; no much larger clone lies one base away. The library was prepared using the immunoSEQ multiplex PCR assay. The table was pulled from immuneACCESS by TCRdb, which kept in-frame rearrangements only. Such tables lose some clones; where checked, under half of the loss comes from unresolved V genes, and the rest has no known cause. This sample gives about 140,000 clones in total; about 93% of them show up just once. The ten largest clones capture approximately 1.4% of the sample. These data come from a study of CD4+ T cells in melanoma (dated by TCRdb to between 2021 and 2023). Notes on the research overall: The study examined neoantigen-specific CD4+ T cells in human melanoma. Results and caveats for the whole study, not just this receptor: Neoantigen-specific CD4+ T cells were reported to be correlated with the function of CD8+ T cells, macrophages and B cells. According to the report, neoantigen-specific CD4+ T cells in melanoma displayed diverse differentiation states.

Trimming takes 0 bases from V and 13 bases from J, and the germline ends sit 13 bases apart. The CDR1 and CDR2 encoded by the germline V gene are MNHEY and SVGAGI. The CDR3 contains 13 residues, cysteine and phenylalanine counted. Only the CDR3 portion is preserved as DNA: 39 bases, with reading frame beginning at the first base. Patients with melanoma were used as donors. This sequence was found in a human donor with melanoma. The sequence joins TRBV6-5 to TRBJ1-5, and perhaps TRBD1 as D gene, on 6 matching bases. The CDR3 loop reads CASSYSISGDQHF. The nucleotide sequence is TGTGCCAGCAGTTACTCGATTTCAGGGGATCAGCATTTT.